The 6 T cell receptor beta chains given below trace back to one sample, sequenced in a study of T cells in women clearing cervical HPV infection. Profiling relied on immunoSEQ multiplex PCR, and the TCRdb table lists in-frame clones only, not all of them. With around 8,800 clones in the sample, the ten largest clones hold about 8%. The specimen was blood buffy coat. The receptors derive from a woman between 18 and 70 years old with a cervical HPV16 infection that either progressed to CIN3+ or cleared (not recorded which).

As to this clone: The read ends 3 residues shy of where the CDR3 ends; the end is completed using the germline J gene. The chain links TRBV11-1 to TRBJ2-3; D unclear. The CDR3 extends over 12 amino acids. CDR1 is SGHAT, CDR2 FQDESV, per germline (reference sequence). The CDR3 bases that were read are TGTGCCAGCAGCTTGAGTAGAGAGACG. This gives the protein CASSLSRET. The whole CDR3 reads CASSLSRETQYF.

Details on this clone: The read ends 3 residues shy of where the CDR3 ends; the end is completed using the germline J gene. The rearrangement uses TRBV19 and TRBJ2-2; 8 positions match TRBD1. This CDR3 has 14 residues. Germline V gene sequence: CDR1 LNHDA, CDR2 SQIVND (reference sequence). The CDR3 reads CASRVQGAGSLLFF. The covered CDR3 bases are TGTGCCAGTAGGGTCCAGGGGGCAGGATCACTG.

Partial CDR3 DNA: TGTGCCAGCCAGTCCGGGACTACCTATGGC. Translation: CASQSGTTYG. The full CDR3 reads CASQSGTTYGYTF. The gene calls are TRBV19 and TRBJ1-2, with a possible D match to TRBD1 (5 bases). The DNA ends 3 residues before the CDR3 does, and the rest of the CDR3 is filled in from the germline J gene. CDR3 length: 13 residues. Germline CDR1 LNHDA, CDR2 SQIVND (reference sequence). Deletions cut 9 bases from V and 4 bases from J, with 15 bases between.

The CDR3 spells CSVDTGESYEQYF. The CDR3 bases that were read are TGCAGCGTTGATACAGGCGAATCCTACGAG. The rearrangement joins TRBV29-1 to TRBJ2-7; possible D gene TRBD1, 5 bases. The missing CDR3 end, 3 residues past where the read stops, is filled in from the germline J gene. V lost 3 bases and J lost 1, with 10 bases in between. Per the germline V gene, CDR1 is SQVTM and CDR2 is ANQGSEA. The CDR3 loop spans 13 amino acids.

Details on this clone: The DNA ends 3 residues before the CDR3 does, and the rest of the CDR3 is filled in from the germline J gene. The V and J genes are TRBV9 and TRBJ2-7; D unclear. This CDR3 spans 14 amino acids. V was shortened by 0 bases and J by 0 bases, with 7 bases between the two germline ends. Germline CDR1 reads SGDLS; CDR2 reads YYNGEE. The CDR3 bases that were read are TGTGCCAGCAGCGTAGCTGCCTACTCCTACGAG. Translation: CASSVAAYSYE. The whole CDR3 sequence is CASSVAAYSYEQYF.

To note about this clone: Read data end 3 residues before the CDR3 end; the end is taken from the germline J gene. The rearrangement links TRBV11-2 to TRBJ2-3, with D perhaps TRBD2 (7 bases). Trimming took 2 bases from V and 4 from J, leaving 13 bases between them. Germline assignment: CDR1 SGHAT and CDR2 FQNNGV. The CDR3 totals 15 residues. The CDR3 spells CASSLKVGGPDTQYF. The CDR3 DNA, read in part, is TGTGCCAGCAGCTTAAAGGTGGGGGGGCCAGATACG.